This passage covers 19 T cell receptor beta chains from one sample sequenced in a study of cytotoxic CD8 clonotypes in ibrutinib-treated CLL. Assay used: immunoSEQ multiplex PCR; TCRdb lists only in-frame clones, some missing. The data hold around 160,000 clones, with around 84% observed a single time. The material sequenced was PBMCs, taken after 12 months of ibrutinib treatment. These receptors all stem from a human donor with chronic lymphocytic leukemia.

The chain recombines TRBV18 with TRBJ2-7, with 8 bases matching TRBD1. CDR1 is KGHSH, CDR2 LQKENI, per germline. The junction had 9 bases not matched to a gene; V was cut back by 8 bases and J by 6 bases. The CDR3 contains 13 residues. CDR3 bases: TGTGCCAGCCGAGAGCAGGGGGCAGGCGAGCAGTACTTC. Its protein product is CASREQGAGEQYF.

V is TRBV7-3 and J is TRBJ2-2; D assignment may be TRBD1 or TRBD2 (5 bases each). The CDR3 covers 16 residues. Germline V gives CDR1 SGHTA, CDR2 FQGTGA. Trimming took 3 bases from V and 4 from J, leaving 15 bases between them. CDR3 sequence: CASSLGPGSGTGELFF. The DNA for the CDR3 is TGTGCCAGCAGCTTGGGACCCGGGTCGGGCACCGGGGAGCTGTTTTTT.

This clone was counted a few times. The V and J genes are TRBV7-8 and TRBJ2-7, with 9 nucleotides matching TRBD2. Germline loops: CDR1 SGHVS, CDR2 FQNEAQ. J gave up 4 bases and V 2 bases, and 6 bases lay outside the gene matches. There are 15 residues in the CDR3. In nucleotides, the CDR3 is TGTGCCAGCAGCTTAAGCTCTAGCGGGAAGTACGAGCAGTACTTC. Encoded protein: CASSLSSSGKYEQYF.

This chain links TRBV29-1 with TRBJ2-1, with D possibly TRBD1 on 6 matching bases. Germline CDR1 reads SQVTM; CDR2 reads ANQGSEA. This CDR3 is 15 amino acids long. V lost 6 bases and J 4 bases, leaving 19 bases between the germline ends. The CDR3 loop reads CSVYLQGPGYNEQFF. CDR3 DNA: TGCAGCGTGTACTTACAGGGCCCGGGGTACAATGAGCAGTTCTTC.

The chain has TRBV5-6 and TRBJ2-7, with D uncertain. Germline V gene lookup returns CDR1 SGHDT and CDR2 YYEEEE. The CDR3 spans 13 residues. Trimming pared 1 base from V and 1 base from J, leaving 6 bases between. DNA of the CDR3: TGTGCCAGCAGCTTGTCCCCATCCTACGAGCAGTACTTC. This sequence encodes CASSLSPSYEQYF.

The V gene is TRBV6-6, the J gene TRBJ1-2; TRBD1 agrees at 7 bases. Germline V gene data show CDR1 as MNHNY and CDR2 as SVGAGI (reference sequence). The V segment lost 4 bases and the J segment 8 bases; nucleotides outside the gene matches: 13. The CDR3 is 15 amino acids. As DNA, the CDR3 is TGTGCCAGCAGTTCCCCCAGTTACAGGGGAGGCGGCTACACCTTC. This translates into CASSSPSYRGGGYTF.

The chain carries TRBV2 and TRBJ2-5; 7 bases align to TRBD1. The CDR3 covers 15 residues. CDR1 SNHLY and CDR2 FYNNEI come from the germline V gene. Trimming at V came to 3 bases and at J to 7 bases, leaving 11 bases not matched to a gene. CDR3 in amino acids: CASSERQGRIGTQYF. Written as DNA, the CDR3 is TGTGCCAGCAGTGAGCGACAGGGTAGAATTGGGACCCAGTACTTC.

This rearrangement joins TRBV18 to TRBJ1-1; possible D gene TRBD1, 6 bases. CDR3 length: 14 amino acids. CDR1 is KGHSH, CDR2 LQKENI, per germline. Trimming took 4 bases from V and 0 from J, leaving 9 bases between them. The CDR3 loop is CASSQGGLNTEAFF. The CDR3 DNA sequence: TGTGCCAGCTCACAGGGGGGTTTGAACACTGAAGCTTTCTTT.

The chain recombines TRBV23-1 with TRBJ2-5, with unresolved D. Being an ORF, TRBV23-1 has a function that is uncertain. The CDR3 consists of 14 residues. V was shortened by 1 base and J by 4 bases, with 10 bases between the two germline ends. DNA of the CDR3: TGCGCCAGCAGTCAATGGAAGGTACCAGAGACCCAGTACTTC. Translating gives CASSQWKVPETQYF.

The chain employs TRBV7-3 and TRBJ2-3; D call uncertain. This CDR3 comprises 13 residues. Trimming took 5 bases from V and 2 from J, leaving 8 bases between them. CDR1 SGHTA and CDR2 FQGTGA come from the germline V gene. As DNA, the CDR3 is TGTGCCAGCAGCCAATACACCACAGATACGCAGTATTTT. It yields the protein CASSQYTTDTQYF.

The gene calls are TRBV18 and TRBJ1-1, with unresolved D. This CDR3 is 14 amino acids long. Germline V gene sequence: CDR1 KGHSH, CDR2 LQKENI. V was trimmed by 1 base and J by 1 base, leaving 7 bases between them. DNA of the CDR3: TGTGCCAGCTCACCACGGGCAGGGAACACTGAAGCTTTCTTT. Its protein product is CASSPRAGNTEAFF.

This chain uses TRBV2 with TRBJ2-5; the D gene is possibly TRBD1 (6 bases). The CDR3 runs to 13 residues. Deletions cut 4 bases from V and 5 bases from J, with 11 bases between. CDR1 SNHLY and CDR2 FYNNEI come from the germline V gene. CDR3 bases: TGTGCCAGCAGTGGGGACAACGTCGAGACCCAGTACTTC. Translated: CASSGDNVETQYF.

In this sample, this clone turned up a few times. This chain's CDR3 is CASSLVRLPKGNTIYF. CDR3 DNA sequence: TGTGCCAGCAGCTTAGTGCGTCTCCCCAAAGGAAACACCATATATTTT. This sequence joins TRBV7-8 and TRBJ1-3; no reliable D call. This CDR3 is 16 amino acids long. CDR1 SGHVS and CDR2 FQNEAQ come from the germline V gene. The V gene lost 1 base and the J gene lost 4 bases, with 14 bases spanning the gap.

The chain carries TRBV6-4 and TRBJ2-1; D is ambiguous. Germline loops: CDR1 MRHNA, CDR2 SNTAGT. Trimming took 5 bases from V and 9 from J, leaving 14 bases between them. The CDR3 length is 13 residues. CDR3 region: CASSPGRNGEQFF. CDR3 bases: TGTGCCAGCAGTCCCGGTCGGAACGGTGAGCAGTTCTTC.

The gene calls are TRBV9 and TRBJ2-7; D not resolved. The V and J ends lost 0 bases and 3 bases respectively, with 19 bases between them. The CDR3 extends over 17 amino acids. Per the germline V gene, CDR1 is SGDLS and CDR2 is YYNGEE. This CDR3 is CASSVGWATLQGYEQYF. The CDR3 DNA follows: TGTGCCAGCAGCGTAGGTTGGGCCACGCTCCAAGGCTACGAGCAGTACTTC.

This chain uses TRBV2 with TRBJ1-3; 7 nucleotides agree with TRBD1. From germline, CDR1 is SNHLY and CDR2 FYNNEI. V dropped 4 bases and J dropped 0; count of bases not matched to a gene: 3. This CDR3 is 15 amino acids long. The CDR3 bases are TGTGCCAGCAGTGGCAGGGGGGGCTCTGGAAACACCATATATTTT. Residues: CASSGRGGSGNTIYF.

V and J are TRBV7-2 and TRBJ1-5, with D maybe TRBD1 (6 bases). Between the trimmed V and J ends, which lost 6 bases and 6 bases, there was a span of 15 bases. Germline loops: CDR1 SGHTA, CDR2 FQGNSA. This CDR3 spans 14 amino acids. The CDR3 DNA is TGTGCCAGCAGTCCAATTGGGGGGCGTCAGCCCCAGCATTTT. Amino acid sequence: CASSPIGGRQPQHF.

The CDR3 spells CASSLVKTGANVLTF. In DNA, the CDR3 is TGTGCCAGCAGCTTAGTGAAAACGGGGGCCAACGTCCTGACTTTC. The chain links TRBV7-2 to TRBJ2-6; D gene ambiguous. CDR1 is SGHTA, CDR2 FQGNSA, per germline. The CDR3 loop spans 15 amino acids. V lost 1 base and J lost 4, with 8 bases in between.

As to this clone: The same CDR3 arises from other DNA sequences in this sample as well. This chain links TRBV18 with TRBJ2-6; no clear D. This CDR3 is built from 15 residues. V was cut by 3 bases and J by 0 bases, with 6 bases left in between. Germline-derived CDR1 and CDR2 are KGHSH and LQKENI. Written as DNA, the CDR3 is TGTGCCAGCTCACCCCCAGGCTCTGGGGCCAACGTCCTGACTTTC. Amino acids: CASSPPGSGANVLTF.